The sequence of this T cell receptor beta chain was determined in a study of blood T cells in healthy people across ages. Overall study context: Capture via template switching afforded approximately one barcoded beta molecule per two T cells.

The use of a sample-barcoded 5' primer and a J-beta primer mix characterized a second PCR of about 7 to 12 cycles. A template-switch adaptor with 12 random nucleotides tagged each cDNA molecule. Per-sample output comprised a minimum of 2.5 million paired-end reads containing CDR3. TCRdb reprocessed the 5' RACE reads with MiXCR, giving one entry per CDR3 protein. Of 630,000 or so distinct CDR3 sequences in the sample, under 30% were seen once. J was trimmed by 8 bases and V by 0 bases; bases with no gene match: 10. CDR1 is DFQATT and CDR2 is SNEGSKA in the germline V gene (reference sequence). This CDR3 has 15 amino acids. This clonotype has only a few counts.

This receptor was obtained from an elderly woman in good health. The V call is TRBV20-1, the J call TRBJ2-7, with 10 nucleotides matching TRBD2. The source material was blood. The CDR3 reads CSARDITSGARKQYF. The CDR3, as DNA: TGCAGTGCTAGAGATATAACTAGCGGGGCCCGTAAGCAGTACTTC.